These 23 T cell receptor beta chains originate from one sample sequenced in a study of sequential checkpoint blockade in melanoma. Indicated treatment: randomized to nivolumab then ipilimumab (arm A) or the reverse (arm B). Profiling relied on immunoSEQ multiplex PCR, and the TCRdb table lists in-frame clones only, not all of them. The sample yields more than 9,500 clones, roughly 76% seen once. Sequenced material: CD8+ T cells sorted from blood (inferred from file names), taken from a patient given nivolumab and ipilimumab in sequence. The origin of the receptors is a human donor with melanoma.

V is TRBV6-1 and J is TRBJ1-2; TRBD1 is a possible D gene (5 bases). This CDR3 has 13 amino acids. V was clipped by 8 bases and J by 3 bases, with 13 bases between them. Germline V lookup: CDR1 MNHNS, CDR2 SASEGT. CDR3: CASSAGPYYGYTF. CDR3 DNA sequence: TGTGCCAGCTCGGCGGGACCCTACTATGGCTACACCTTC.

V usage is TRBV7-8 and J usage is TRBJ2-7; TRBD2 might be the D (5 bases). CDR3 length: 14 residues. The germline CDR1 and CDR2 sequences are SGHVS and FQNEAQ. V lost 5 bases, J lost 0 bases, and 11 bases lay in between. The DNA of the CDR3 is TGTGCCAGCAGCCGCCCGGGGAGCTCCTACGAGCAGTACTTC. This codes for CASSRPGSSYEQYF.

This clone has more than one count but fewer than ten. V usage is TRBV30 and J usage is TRBJ2-7; 8 bases are shared with TRBD2. V shed 2 bases, J shed 7 bases, and the junction held 7 bases outside the gene matches. Per germline, CDR1 GTSNPN and CDR2 SVGIG (reference sequence). The CDR3 is 13 residues long. CDR3 protein: CAWSHNGGVEQYF. CDR3 DNA: TGTGCCTGGAGTCACAACGGGGGGGTGGAGCAGTACTTC. The whole variable domain, remainder taken from reference TRBV30 and TRBJ2-7, is SQTIHQWPATLVQPVGSPLSLECTVEGTSNPNLYWYRQAAGRGLQLLFYSVGIGQISSEVPQNLSASRPQDRQFILSSKKLLLSDSGFYLCAWSHNGGVEQYFGPGTRLTVT.

This clone was recorded only once. The chain combines TRBV7-3 with TRBJ2-3, with D uncertain. Trimming stripped 2 bases from V and 4 bases from J, with 7 bases between. CDR1 is SGHTA, CDR2 FQGTGA, per germline. CDR3 length: 13 amino acids. DNA of the CDR3: TGTGCCAGCAGCTTACTAGGCTCAGATACGCAGTATTTT. Amino acids: CASSLLGSDTQYF.

In the case of this clone: Other DNA sequences in the sample encode the same CDR3. The J gene is TRBJ2-7, the V gene TRBV29-1; 9 bases line up with TRBD2. Unmatched junction bases numbered 0, after V lost 2 bases and J lost 4 bases. Germline loops: CDR1 SQVTM, CDR2 ANQGSEA. The CDR3 covers 12 residues. The CDR3 bases are TGCAGCGTTGAAAGCGGGGGGTACGAGCAGTACTTC. This codes for CSVESGGYEQYF.

The chain uses TRBV28 and TRBJ2-7; 11 bases are shared with TRBD2. Unmatched junction bases numbered 8, after V lost 4 bases and J lost 0 bases. The CDR3 is made up of 17 amino acids. Germline CDR1 reads MDHEN; CDR2 reads SYDVKM. As DNA, the CDR3 is TGTGCCAGCAGTTACTCCGGGACTAGCGGCGACTCCTACGAGCAGTACTTC. Protein sequence: CASSYSGTSGDSYEQYF.

This clone was observed a few times. V is TRBV30 and J is TRBJ1-3; D is unclear. V dropped 2 bases and J dropped 4 bases, with 9 bases sitting between them. In germline, CDR1 is GTSNPN, CDR2 SVGIG (reference sequence). There are 13 residues in the CDR3. The CDR3 protein is CAWSRGFGNTIYF. CDR3 nucleotides: TGTGCCTGGAGTCGGGGATTCGGAAACACCATATATTTT.

The V gene is TRBV7-3, the J gene TRBJ2-1; possibly TRBD2 for D (6 bases). Trimming took off 5 bases at V and 1 base at J, with 12 bases between the two ends. Germline assignment: CDR1 SGHTA and CDR2 FQGTGA. The CDR3 spans 15 residues. CDR3 nucleotide sequence: TGTGCCAGCAGCCCCCAACTAGCATCCTACAATGAGCAGTTCTTC. It encodes CASSPQLASYNEQFF.

The chain couples TRBV4-1 to TRBJ2-7, with TRBD1 identical over 9 bases. The CDR3 runs 16 residues. Germline V lookup: CDR1 MGHRA, CDR2 YSYEKL. V shed 1 base and J 1 base; nucleotides not matched to a gene: 5. This CDR3 is CASSQGEGQGSYEQYF. In DNA, the CDR3 is TGCGCCAGCAGCCAAGGGGAGGGACAGGGATCCTACGAGCAGTACTTC.

J is TRBJ1-5 and V is TRBV27; the D gene is possibly TRBD1 (6 bases). Trimming removed 5 bases from V and 7 bases from J, with 15 bases in between. The CDR3 sequence is 14 residues long. Germline V lookup: CDR1 MNHEY, CDR2 SMNVEV (reference sequence). For the CDR3, the DNA is TGTGCCAGCAGTCCCTGGGACATGGGGCAGCCCCAGCATTTT. This sequence encodes CASSPWDMGQPQHF.

This chain uses TRBV5-4 with TRBJ2-5; D call uncertain. V was cut by 4 bases and J by 11 bases, with 18 bases left in between. Germline V gene data show CDR1 as SGHNT and CDR2 as YYREEE (reference sequence). This CDR3 spans 13 amino acids. The CDR3 is CASSPEVGVEQYF. CDR3 coding DNA: TGTGCCAGCAGCCCCGAGGTAGGTGTGGAGCAGTACTTC.

This sequence joins TRBV4-2 and TRBJ1-5; D is unclear. The CDR3 spans 14 residues. CDR1 LGHNA and CDR2 YNFKEQ come from the germline V gene. Trimming stripped 1 base from V and 6 bases from J, with 10 bases between. The DNA of the CDR3 is TGTGCCAGCAGCCAAGTAGGCAGCGGTCAGCCCCAGCATTTT. This encodes CASSQVGSGQPQHF.

The rearrangement joins TRBV10-2 to TRBJ2-3; tentatively, D is TRBD1 (5 bases). CDR1 and CDR2 (germline): WSHSY, SAAADI. CDR3 size: 17 residues. Trimming left V 0 bases short and J 3 bases short, with 16 bases between. In DNA form, the CDR3 reads TGCGCCAGCAGTGAGTCGATCGTGGGGCTTGCTACAGATACGCAGTATTTT. Its translation: CASSESIVGLATDTQYF.

The chain couples TRBV27 to TRBJ2-7, with a tentative D call TRBD1 (6 bases). V gave up 6 bases and J gave up 1 base, with 16 bases separating them. The CDR3 consists of 15 residues. Germline V CDR1 and CDR2: MNHEY, SMNVEV (reference sequence). The DNA for the CDR3 is TGTGCCAGCAGCTGGAGTGGCAGGGGATCCTACGAGCAGTACTTC. Protein product: CASSWSGRGSYEQYF.

This chain uses TRBV30 with TRBJ2-7; D perhaps matches TRBD1 (5 bases). This CDR3 comprises 13 residues. Germline CDR1 is GTSNPN and CDR2 is SVGIG (reference sequence). Trimming took off 1 base at V and 3 bases at J, with 10 bases between the two ends. The CDR3 is CAWSDGAGYEQYF. DNA of the CDR3: TGTGCCTGGAGTGATGGGGCTGGCTACGAGCAGTACTTC.

A few counts support this clone. V usage is TRBV6-5 and J usage is TRBJ1-2; 7 nucleotides align to TRBD1. The germline gives CDR1 MNHEY, CDR2 SVGAGI. The CDR3 is 14 residues long. J was trimmed by 8 bases and V by 5 bases; bases with no gene match: 11. Here the CDR3 DNA reads TGTGCCAGCAGTGCCCAGGGGGGCGCGAACGGCTACACCTTC. This encodes CASSAQGGANGYTF.

V usage is TRBV27 and J usage is TRBJ2-1; 9 positions agree with TRBD2. The CDR3 is 15 amino acids. V lost 4 bases to trimming and J lost 2 bases; unmatched junction nucleotides: 3. Germline lookup yields CDR1 MNHEY and CDR2 SMNVEV (reference sequence). The CDR3 DNA follows: TGTGCCAGCAGTTATGGCGGGAGGGCCTACAATGAGCAGTTCTTC. Its translation is CASSYGGRAYNEQFF.

The chain joins TRBV27 to TRBJ2-1; TRBD2 matches 9 bases. Looked up from germline, CDR1 is MNHEY and CDR2 is SMNVEV (reference sequence). The CDR3 covers 15 residues. The V gene end was trimmed by 6 bases and the J gene end by 7 bases; junction bases not matched to a gene: 10. The chain's CDR3 is CASSTVAGEGNEQFF. The CDR3 nucleotides are TGTGCCAGCAGCACGGTAGCGGGAGAGGGTAATGAGCAGTTCTTC.

This chain uses TRBV11-2 with TRBJ2-7, with TRBD2 as a possible D gene (6 bases). The CDR3 runs 15 residues. Trimming took off 4 bases at V and 7 bases at J, with 20 bases between the two ends. Per germline, CDR1 SGHAT and CDR2 FQNNGV. The CDR3 spells CASSSELDVRGEQYF. CDR3 coding DNA: TGTGCCAGCAGCTCCGAGTTAGACGTTCGGGGGGAGCAGTACTTC. Full variable domain (missing parts from reference TRBV11-2 and TRBJ2-7): EAGVAQSPRYKIIEKRQSVAFWCNPISGHATLYWYQQILGQGPKLLIQFQNNGVVDDSQLPKDRFSAERLKGVDSTLKIQPAKLEDSAVYLCASSSELDVRGEQYFGPGTRLTVT.

The chain joins TRBV6-7 to TRBJ2-7, with 7 bases that match TRBD1. TRBV6-7 is marked as an open reading frame, function uncertain. V was pared by 10 bases and J by 3 bases, with 9 bases of the junction left unmatched. The CDR3 runs 13 residues. The CDR3 nucleotides read TGTGCCACTCCGGGACAGTTGTACTACGAGCAGTACTTC. Its translation is CATPGQLYYEQYF.

This chain links TRBV4-1 with TRBJ2-7; 9 nucleotides match TRBD1. The ends lost 4 bases at V and 2 bases at J; junction bases unmatched: 3. Germline V lookup: CDR1 MGHRA, CDR2 YSYEKL. This CDR3 spans 14 amino acids. The CDR3 DNA is TGCGCCAGCAGCCTAAGGGACAGGGCCTACGAGCAGTACTTC. Protein product: CASSLRDRAYEQYF.

The chain combines TRBV5-1 with TRBJ2-5, with 7 positions matching TRBD2. The assigned J gene may be wrong: the sequence end matches TRBJ2-7 better. This CDR3 spans 16 amino acids. Germline V lookup: CDR1 SGHRS, CDR2 YFSETQ. This chain's CDR3 is CASSNWGGRESYEQYF. The CDR3 bases are TGCGCCAGCAGCAACTGGGGGGGGAGGGAATCCTACGAGCAGTACTTC.

The chain joins TRBV9 to TRBJ2-3; maybe TRBD1 (5 bases). Germline-derived CDR1 and CDR2 are SGDLS and YYNGEE. This CDR3 region has 14 residues. Trimming left V 4 bases short and J 4 bases short, with 13 bases between. CDR3 nucleotide sequence: TGTGCCAGCAGCCCTCAGGGTAACCCAGATACGCAGTATTTT. This gives the protein CASSPQGNPDTQYF.